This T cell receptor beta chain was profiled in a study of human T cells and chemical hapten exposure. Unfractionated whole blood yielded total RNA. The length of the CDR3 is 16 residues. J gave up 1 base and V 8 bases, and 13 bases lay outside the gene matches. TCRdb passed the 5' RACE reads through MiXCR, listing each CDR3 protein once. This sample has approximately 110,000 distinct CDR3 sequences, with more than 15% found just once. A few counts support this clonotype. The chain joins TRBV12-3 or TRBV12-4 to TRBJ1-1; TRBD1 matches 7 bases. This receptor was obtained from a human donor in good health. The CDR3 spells CASPREGATPNTEAFF. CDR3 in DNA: TGTGCCAGCCCCAGGGAGGGGGCAACCCCGAACACTGAAGCTTTCTTT.